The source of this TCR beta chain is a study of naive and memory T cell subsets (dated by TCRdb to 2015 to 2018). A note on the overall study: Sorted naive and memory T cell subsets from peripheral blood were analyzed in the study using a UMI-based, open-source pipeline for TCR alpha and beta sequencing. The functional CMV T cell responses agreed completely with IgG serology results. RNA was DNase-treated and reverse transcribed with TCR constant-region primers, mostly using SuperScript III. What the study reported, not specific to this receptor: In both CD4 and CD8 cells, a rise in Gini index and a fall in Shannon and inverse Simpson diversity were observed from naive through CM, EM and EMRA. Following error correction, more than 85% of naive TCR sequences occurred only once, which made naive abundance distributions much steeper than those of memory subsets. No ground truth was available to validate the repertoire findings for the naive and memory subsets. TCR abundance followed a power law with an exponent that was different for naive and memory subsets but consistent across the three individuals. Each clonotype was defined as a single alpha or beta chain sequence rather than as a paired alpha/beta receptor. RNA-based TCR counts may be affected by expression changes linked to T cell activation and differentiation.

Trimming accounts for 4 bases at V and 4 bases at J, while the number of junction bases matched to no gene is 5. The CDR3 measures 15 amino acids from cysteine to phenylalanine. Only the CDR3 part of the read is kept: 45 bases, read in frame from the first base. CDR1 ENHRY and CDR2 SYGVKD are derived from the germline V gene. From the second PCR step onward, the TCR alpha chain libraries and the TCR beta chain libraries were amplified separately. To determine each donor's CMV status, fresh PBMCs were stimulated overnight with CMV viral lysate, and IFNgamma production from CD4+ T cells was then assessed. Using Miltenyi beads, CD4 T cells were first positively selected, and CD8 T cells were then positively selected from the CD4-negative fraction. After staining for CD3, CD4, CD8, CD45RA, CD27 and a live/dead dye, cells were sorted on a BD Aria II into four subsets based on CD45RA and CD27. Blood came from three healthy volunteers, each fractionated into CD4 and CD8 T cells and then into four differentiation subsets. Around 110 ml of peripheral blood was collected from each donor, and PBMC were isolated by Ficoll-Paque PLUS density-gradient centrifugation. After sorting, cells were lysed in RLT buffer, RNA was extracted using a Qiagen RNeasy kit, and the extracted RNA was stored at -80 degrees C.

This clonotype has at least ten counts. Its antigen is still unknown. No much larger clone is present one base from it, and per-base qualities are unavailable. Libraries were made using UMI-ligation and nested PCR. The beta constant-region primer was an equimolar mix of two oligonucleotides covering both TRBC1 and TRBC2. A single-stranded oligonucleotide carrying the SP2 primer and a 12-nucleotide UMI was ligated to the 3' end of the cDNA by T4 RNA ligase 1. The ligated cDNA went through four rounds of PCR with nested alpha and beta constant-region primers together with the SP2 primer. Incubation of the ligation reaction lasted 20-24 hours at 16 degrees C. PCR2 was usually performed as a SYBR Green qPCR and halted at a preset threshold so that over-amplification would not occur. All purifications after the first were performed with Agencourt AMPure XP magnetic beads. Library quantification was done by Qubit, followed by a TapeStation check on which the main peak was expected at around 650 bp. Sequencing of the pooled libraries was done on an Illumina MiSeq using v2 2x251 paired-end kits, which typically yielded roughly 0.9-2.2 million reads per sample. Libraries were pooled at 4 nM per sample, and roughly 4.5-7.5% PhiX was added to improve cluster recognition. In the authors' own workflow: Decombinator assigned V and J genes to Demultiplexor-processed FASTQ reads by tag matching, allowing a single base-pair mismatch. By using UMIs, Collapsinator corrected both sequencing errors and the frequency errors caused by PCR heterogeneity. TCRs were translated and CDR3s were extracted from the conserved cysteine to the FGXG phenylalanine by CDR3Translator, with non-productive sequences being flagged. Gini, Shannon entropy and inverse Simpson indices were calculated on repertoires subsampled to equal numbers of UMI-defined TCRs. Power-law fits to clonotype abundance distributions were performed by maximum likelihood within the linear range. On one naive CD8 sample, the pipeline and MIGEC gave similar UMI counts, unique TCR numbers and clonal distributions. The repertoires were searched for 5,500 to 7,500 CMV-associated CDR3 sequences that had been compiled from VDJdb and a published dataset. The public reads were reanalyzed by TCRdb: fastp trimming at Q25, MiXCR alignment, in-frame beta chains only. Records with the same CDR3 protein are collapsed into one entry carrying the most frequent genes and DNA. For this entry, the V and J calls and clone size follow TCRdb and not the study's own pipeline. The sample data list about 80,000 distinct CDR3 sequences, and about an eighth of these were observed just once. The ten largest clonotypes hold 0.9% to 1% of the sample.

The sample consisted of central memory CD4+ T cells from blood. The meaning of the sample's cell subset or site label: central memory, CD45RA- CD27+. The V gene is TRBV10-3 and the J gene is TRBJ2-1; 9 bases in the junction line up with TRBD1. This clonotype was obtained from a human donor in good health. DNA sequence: TGTGCCATCAGTGCGGGACAGGGCGATTACAATGAGCAGTTCTTC. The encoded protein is CAISAGQGDYNEQFF.